This T cell receptor beta chain was sequenced in a study of blood T cell repertoires in COVID-19. The overall study: Acute and convalescent COVID-19 samples came from the United States, Italy and Spain.

Seattle-derived patients entered the study during active infection and were followed longitudinally. As handled by the study authors: Amplifying reference gene primers gave estimates of nucleated cell counts. Generated by immunoSEQ multiplex PCR, the TCRdb table keeps only in-frame clones and is missing some. From that table come the V and J calls and clone size; the DNA was used to work out D and trimming. Here the sample spans 80,000 to 90,000 clones, approximately 85% being singletons. Trimming shortened V by 0 bases and J by 0 bases, and 16 bases separated the two germline ends. Germline V CDR1 and CDR2: SGHNT, YYREEE (reference sequence). The CDR3 loop spans 18 amino acids.

Sequenced: peripheral blood. This chain connects TRBV5-4 to TRBJ2-1, with D possibly being TRBD2 (6 bases). The origin of this receptor is an elderly woman with COVID-19, enrolled during active disease. CDR3 residues: CASSLGGLASSSYNEQFF. In DNA form, the CDR3 reads TGTGCCAGCAGCTTGGGGGGCCTAGCGTCGAGCTCCTACAATGAGCAGTTCTTC.